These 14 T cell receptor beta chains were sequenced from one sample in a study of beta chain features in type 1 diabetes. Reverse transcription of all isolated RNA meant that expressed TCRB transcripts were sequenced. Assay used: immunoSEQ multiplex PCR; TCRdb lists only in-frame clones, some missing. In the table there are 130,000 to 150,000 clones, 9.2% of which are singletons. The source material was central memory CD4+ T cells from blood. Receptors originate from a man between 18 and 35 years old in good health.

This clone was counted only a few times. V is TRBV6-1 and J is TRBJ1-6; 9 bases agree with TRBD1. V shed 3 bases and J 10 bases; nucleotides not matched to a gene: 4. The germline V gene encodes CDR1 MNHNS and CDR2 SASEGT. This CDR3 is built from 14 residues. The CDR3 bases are TGTGCCAGCAGTGATCGCACAGGGGGCTCACCCCTCCACTTT. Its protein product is CASSDRTGGSPLHF.

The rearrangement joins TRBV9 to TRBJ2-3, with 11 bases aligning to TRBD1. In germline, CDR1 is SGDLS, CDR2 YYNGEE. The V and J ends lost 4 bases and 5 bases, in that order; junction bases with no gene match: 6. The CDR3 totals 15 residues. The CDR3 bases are TGTGCCAGCAGCCACGGGACAGGGGGATTAGATACGCAGTATTTT. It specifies CASSHGTGGLDTQYF. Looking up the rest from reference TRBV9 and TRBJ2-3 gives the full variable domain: DSGVTQTPKHLITATGQRVTLRCSPRSGDLSVYWYQQSLDQGLQFLIQYYNGEERAKGNILERFSAQQFPDLHSELNLSSLELGDSALYFCASSHGTGGLDTQYFGPGTRLTVL.

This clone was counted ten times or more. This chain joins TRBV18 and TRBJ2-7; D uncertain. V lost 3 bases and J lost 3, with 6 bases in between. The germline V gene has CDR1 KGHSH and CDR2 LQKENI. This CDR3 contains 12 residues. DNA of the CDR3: TGTGCCAGCTCACCTACGAGCTACGAGCAGTACTTC. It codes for CASSPTSYEQYF.

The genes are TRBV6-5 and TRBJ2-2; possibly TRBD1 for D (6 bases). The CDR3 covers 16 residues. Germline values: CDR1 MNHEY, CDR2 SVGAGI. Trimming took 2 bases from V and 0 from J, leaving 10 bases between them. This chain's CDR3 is CASSYRDNANTGELFF. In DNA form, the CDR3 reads TGTGCCAGCAGTTACCGGGACAACGCGAACACCGGGGAGCTGTTTTTT.

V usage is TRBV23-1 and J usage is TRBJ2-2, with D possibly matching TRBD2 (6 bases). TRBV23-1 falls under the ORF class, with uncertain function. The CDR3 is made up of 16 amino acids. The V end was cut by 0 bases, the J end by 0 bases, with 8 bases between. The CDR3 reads CASSQSGGTNTGELFF. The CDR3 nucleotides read TGCGCCAGCAGTCAATCTGGGGGGACGAACACCGGGGAGCTGTTTTTT.

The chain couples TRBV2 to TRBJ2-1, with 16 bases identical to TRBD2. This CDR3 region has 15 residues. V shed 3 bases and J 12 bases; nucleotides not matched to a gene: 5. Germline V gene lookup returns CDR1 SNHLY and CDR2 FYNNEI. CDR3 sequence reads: CASSEGLAGGLRQFF. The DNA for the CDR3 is TGTGCCAGCAGTGAGGGACTAGCGGGGGGGCTCCGGCAGTTCTTC.

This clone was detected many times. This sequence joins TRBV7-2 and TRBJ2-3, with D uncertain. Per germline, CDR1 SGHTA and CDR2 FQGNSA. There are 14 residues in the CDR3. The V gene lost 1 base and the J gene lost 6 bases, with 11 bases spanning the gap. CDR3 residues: CASSLGNGPDTQYF. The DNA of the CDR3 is TGTGCCAGCAGCTTAGGCAACGGTCCGGATACGCAGTATTTT.

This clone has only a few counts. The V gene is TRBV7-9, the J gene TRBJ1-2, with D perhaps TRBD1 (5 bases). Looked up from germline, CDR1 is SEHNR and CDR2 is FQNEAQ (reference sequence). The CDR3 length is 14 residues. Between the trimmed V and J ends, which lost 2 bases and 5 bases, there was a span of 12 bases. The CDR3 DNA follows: TGTGCCAGCAGCTTAAGCCAGGGTGAATATGGCTACACCTTC. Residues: CASSLSQGEYGYTF.

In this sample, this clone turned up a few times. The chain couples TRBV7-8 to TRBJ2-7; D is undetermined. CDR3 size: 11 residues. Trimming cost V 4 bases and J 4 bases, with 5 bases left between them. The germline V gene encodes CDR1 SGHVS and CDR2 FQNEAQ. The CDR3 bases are TGTGCCAGCAGCTCGAGGTACGAGCAGTACTTC. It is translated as CASSSRYEQYF.

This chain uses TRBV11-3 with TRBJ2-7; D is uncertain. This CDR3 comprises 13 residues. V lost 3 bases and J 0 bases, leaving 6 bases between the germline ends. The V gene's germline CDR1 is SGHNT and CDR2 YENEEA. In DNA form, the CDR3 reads TGTGCCAGCAGCTTCGGTAGCTCCTACGAGCAGTACTTC. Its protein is CASSFGSSYEQYF.

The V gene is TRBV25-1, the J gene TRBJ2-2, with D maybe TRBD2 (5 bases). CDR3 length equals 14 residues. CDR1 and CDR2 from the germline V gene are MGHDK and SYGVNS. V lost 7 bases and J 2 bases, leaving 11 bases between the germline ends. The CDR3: CASTRTGNTGELFF. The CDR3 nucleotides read TGTGCCAGCACCAGGACGGGAAACACCGGGGAGCTGTTTTTT.

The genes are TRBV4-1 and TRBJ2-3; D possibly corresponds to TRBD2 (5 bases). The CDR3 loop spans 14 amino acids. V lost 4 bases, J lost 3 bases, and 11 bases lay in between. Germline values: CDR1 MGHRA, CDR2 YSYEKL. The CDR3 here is CASSPPGVTDTQYF. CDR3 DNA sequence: TGCGCCAGCAGCCCTCCCGGGGTGACAGATACGCAGTATTTT.

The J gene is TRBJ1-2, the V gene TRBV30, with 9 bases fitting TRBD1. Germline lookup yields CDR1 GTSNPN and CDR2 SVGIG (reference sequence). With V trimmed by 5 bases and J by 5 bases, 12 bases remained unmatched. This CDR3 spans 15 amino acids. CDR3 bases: TGTGCCTGGGTAAATAACAGGGGGCTACTATATGGCTACACCTTC. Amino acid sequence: CAWVNNRGLLYGYTF.

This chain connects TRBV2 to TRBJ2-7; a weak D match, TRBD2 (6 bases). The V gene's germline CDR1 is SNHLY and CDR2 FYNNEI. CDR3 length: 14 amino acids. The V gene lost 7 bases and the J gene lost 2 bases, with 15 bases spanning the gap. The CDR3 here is CASTGGRGPYEQYF. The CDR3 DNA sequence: TGTGCCAGCACTGGAGGGCGGGGACCCTACGAGCAGTACTTC.